This T cell receptor (beta chain) was recovered during a study of blood T cells in healthy people across ages. Study background: Capture via template switching afforded approximately one barcoded beta molecule per two T cells.

Germline CDR1 reads MNHNY; CDR2 reads SVGAGI (reference sequence). There are 16 residues in the CDR3. Trimming took 0 bases from V and 0 from J, leaving 11 bases between them. This clonotype was picked up a small number of times. Its cognate antigen is unknown. Through a sample-barcoded 5' primer and a J-beta primer mix, a second PCR was run for roughly 7 to 12 cycles. The study obtained at least 3 million CDR3-containing paired-end reads from every sample. From the 5' RACE reads, TCRdb called clonotypes with MiXCR, one entry per CDR3 protein. In the table there are about 1.1 million distinct CDR3 sequences, 35% to 40% of which are singletons. Points from the study as a whole: Observed TCR beta diversity per million T cells went down as age went up. This fall followed a roughly linear course with age. With unsorted PBMCs, a conclusive comparison of naive versus antigen-experienced cells was not possible.

The rearrangement uses TRBV6-6 and TRBJ1-2; a weak D match, TRBD1 (6 bases). This TCR was sampled from a man aged 18 to 29 in good health. The sample was blood. CDR3 amino acids: CASSYSSGAANYGYTF. CDR3 nucleotide sequence: TGTGCCAGCAGTTACTCGTCGGGGGCAGCTAACTATGGCTACACCTTC.